The rows below give T cell receptor beta chains drawn from one sample of a study. One entry per CDR3 protein results from TCRdb running MiXCR on the RT-PCR reads. Of around 700,000 distinct CDR3 sequences listed, 13% to 15% are singletons. Sequencing input: memory CD4+ T cells from blood. These receptors originate from a female donor in good health, serving as a healthy control. CDR3s include the opening cysteine and the closing phenylalanine or tryptophan. The D gene is left open where the match is weak. Clone size appears in some rows only: once, few, many, or a class for an expanded clone.

size,J,D,V,DNA,CDR3
few,TRBJ1-2,.,TRBV11-2,TGTGCCAGCAGCTTAGGTCCGGCGACGACCTTC,CASSLGPATTF
many,TRBJ1-2,.,TRBV20-1,TGCAGTGCCACCCCGCCTGGCTATGGCTACACCTTC,CSATPPGYGYTF
many,TRBJ2-5,TRBD2,TRBV12-3/TRBV12-4,TGTGCCAGCAGTGCGAGCGGGAGAGGTTCGGGAGAGACCCAGTACTTC,CASSASGRGSGETQYF
.,TRBJ1-2,.,TRBV27,TGTGCCAGCAGTCCAGGGTTCAACTATGGCTACACCTTC,CASSPGFNYGYTF
many,TRBJ1-5,TRBD1,TRBV6-5,TGTGCCAGCAGTTTAGGGGGCTGGGGCAATCAGCCCCAGCATTTT,CASSLGGWGNQPQHF
once,TRBJ1-5,.,TRBV6-5,TGTGCCAGCAGTTACTCGCCGGGTATCAATCAGCCCCAGCATTTT,CASSYSPGINQPQHF
few,TRBJ1-2,.,TRBV5-6,TGTGCCAGCAGCCCCTCTGCGGCAGGTTACTACACCTTC,CASSPSAAGYYTF
many,TRBJ1-5,TRBD1,TRBV20-1,TGCAGTGCTAGTGACAGGGGACAGCCCCAGCATTTT,CSASDRGQPQHF
.,TRBJ1-1,.,TRBV27,TGTGCCAGCAGGGATCCGGGGCCCTTCCCGTTGAACACTGAAGCTTTCTTT,CASRDPGPFPLNTEAFF
.,TRBJ2-3,.,TRBV2,TGTGCCAGCAATCCTAGCCAATCAACAGATACGCAGTATTTT,CASNPSQSTDTQYF
.,TRBJ2-7,.,TRBV5-1,TGCGCCAGCAGCTCGGGGCCACGGGGCAAGTACTTC,CASSSGPRGKYF
.,TRBJ2-2,TRBD1,TRBV6-5,TGTGCCAGCAGTGAAAAGACAGGGGTTTCGGGGGAGCTGTTTTTT,CASSEKTGVSGELFF
.,TRBJ2-1,.,TRBV12-3/TRBV12-4,TGTGCCAGCAGTTTCAGCCAGGGCCTACGGAATGAGCAGTTCTTC,CASSFSQGLRNEQFF
few,TRBJ2-7,.,TRBV18,TGTGCCAGCTCACCACCCATGTCCGCCAACTACGAGCAGTACTTC,CASSPPMSANYEQYF
many,TRBJ1-5,TRBD1,TRBV10-3,TGTGCCATCGGCCCCGGGACAGCAAATCAGCCCCAGCATTTT,CAIGPGTANQPQHF
few,TRBJ2-7,TRBD1,TRBV20-1,TGCAGTGCTAGAGACGACAGGGATGGCGTCAACGAGCAGTACTTC,CSARDDRDGVNEQYF
.,TRBJ2-3,TRBD1,TRBV20-1,TGCAGTGTCCCTGGGACAGGGGTAGATGGGACGCAGTATTTT,CSVPGTGVDGTQYF
many,TRBJ1-2,.,TRBV5-1,TGCGCCAGCAGCTTGGAGGGTAACTATGGCTACACCTTC,CASSLEGNYGYTF
many,TRBJ2-4,TRBD1,TRBV27,TGTGCCAGCAGTTCAAGCCAACAGGGGGTAGCCAAAAACATTCAGTACTTC,CASSSSQQGVAKNIQYF
few,TRBJ1-6,TRBD1,TRBV10-3,TGTGCCATCAGCGGACAGGGCAAGGATTCACCCCTCCACTTT,CAISGQGKDSPLHF
many,TRBJ2-3,TRBD1,TRBV20-1,TGCAGTGCCAGACAGGGGGGGACAGGGACAGATACGCAGTATTTT,CSARQGGTGTDTQYF
many,TRBJ2-7,.,TRBV6-1,TGTGCCAGCAGTGAAGAGACAGGCCCTTTCGAGCAGTACTTC,CASSEETGPFEQYF
many,TRBJ2-7,.,TRBV12-3/TRBV12-4,TGTGCCAGCAGTAAGACAGACTACGAGCAGTACTTC,CASSKTDYEQYF
.,TRBJ1-5,.,TRBV19,TGTGCCAGTTCAATACAGGGCATGAATCAGCCCCAGCATTTT,CASSIQGMNQPQHF
few,TRBJ1-4,TRBD1,TRBV20-1,TGCAGTGCTAGCGATTCCGGGACAGAGAAACTGTTTTTT,CSASDSGTEKLFF
many,TRBJ2-3,TRBD1,TRBV6-5,TGTGCCAGCAGTTCACAGGGGGATACGCAGTATTTT,CASSSQGDTQYF
few,TRBJ1-3,.,TRBV11-2,TGTGCCAGCAGCAACCAAAACTCTGGGCGGAACACCATATATTTT,CASSNQNSGRNTIYF
.,TRBJ2-2,TRBD2,TRBV14,TGTGCCAGCAGCCAACTAGCGGGCCACACCGGGGAGCTGTTTTTT,CASSQLAGHTGELFF
.,TRBJ2-7,TRBD2,TRBV7-9,TGTGCCAGCAGCGGGCTAGCGGGATTGGGCGAGCAGTACTTC,CASSGLAGLGEQYF
few,TRBJ1-2,.,TRBV10-3,TGTGCCATCAGTGAGTCGGGGTGGAACTATGGCTACACCTTC,CAISESGWNYGYTF
few,TRBJ2-7,TRBD1,TRBV5-1,TGCGCCAGCAGCGTTGACAGGGACGAGCAGTACTTC,CASSVDRDEQYF
few,TRBJ2-1,TRBD1,TRBV5-1,TGCGCCAGCAGCTTGACAGGGGGGAGCAATGAGCAGTTCTTC,CASSLTGGSNEQFF
.,TRBJ2-3,.,TRBV7-2,TGTGCCAGCAGCTTTTCCCTAGCCTCAGATACGCAGTATTTT,CASSFSLASDTQYF
few,TRBJ2-7,.,TRBV5-1,TGCGCCAGCAGCTTGATTGGGGGGACCTACGAGCAGTACTTC,CASSLIGGTYEQYF
once,TRBJ1-1,.,TRBV7-6,TGTGCCAGCAGCTTGACTGCTCCCTCCTATGAAGCTTTCTTT,CASSLTAPSYEAFF
.,TRBJ2-3,.,TRBV28,TGTGCCAGCAGTTCCCAGGAATTAGCAGATACGCAGTATTTT,CASSSQELADTQYF
.,TRBJ2-1,.,TRBV27,TGTGCCAGCAGCCCCCGGGGCGGGGTTACTAGCTCCTACAATGAGCAGTTCTTC,CASSPRGGVTSSYNEQFF
many,TRBJ1-3,.,TRBV10-3,TGTGCCATCGGGCCAGAGTATCACACCATATATTTT,CAIGPEYHTIYF
few,TRBJ2-1,TRBD2,TRBV20-1,TGCAGTGCTAGTCCATCTAGCGGGTCTTTTCCCTACAATGAGCAGTTCTTC,CSASPSSGSFPYNEQFF
few,TRBJ2-7,.,TRBV12-3/TRBV12-4,TGTGCCAGCAGTCGATGGGTAACCGGGCAGACCTACGAGCAGTACTTC,CASSRWVTGQTYEQYF
many,TRBJ2-5,.,TRBV29-1,TGCAGCGTCCTGACAGGCGGTATGGAGACCCAGTACTTC,CSVLTGGMETQYF
.,TRBJ2-5,TRBD2,TRBV28,TGTGCCAGCAGTCCCGGGGGGATAGGTGGGGAGACCCAGTACTTC,CASSPGGIGGETQYF
once,TRBJ1-2,TRBD1,TRBV11-2,TGTGCCAGCAGCTTGGTCAGGGACAGGCTGCGACAGGGCTACACCTTC,CASSLVRDRLRQGYTF
.,TRBJ1-5,.,TRBV28,TGTGCCAGCAGTGGGACATTAAGGCAGCCCCAGCATTTT,CASSGTLRQPQHF
many,TRBJ2-1,.,TRBV7-2,TGTGCCAGCAGCTCCCCGGGGGACCCGACCTACAATGAGCAGTTCTTC,CASSSPGDPTYNEQFF
.,TRBJ2-7,TRBD1,TRBV5-1,TGCGCCAGCAGCTTGGCTACTCAGGGGGCAGGACACGAGCAGTACTTC,CASSLATQGAGHEQYF
many,TRBJ2-1,TRBD2,TRBV15,TGTGCCACCAGCGGCGGGACTAGCGGGATTTACAATGAGCAGTTCTTC,CATSGGTSGIYNEQFF
few,TRBJ1-1,TRBD1,TRBV20-1,TGCAGTGCTAGAGGGTCAGGGGGCGCGAACACTGAAGCTTTCTTT,CSARGSGGANTEAFF
many,TRBJ2-7,.,TRBV4-1,TGCGCCAGCAGAATCATGGCGGGGACCTACGAGCAGTACTTC,CASRIMAGTYEQYF